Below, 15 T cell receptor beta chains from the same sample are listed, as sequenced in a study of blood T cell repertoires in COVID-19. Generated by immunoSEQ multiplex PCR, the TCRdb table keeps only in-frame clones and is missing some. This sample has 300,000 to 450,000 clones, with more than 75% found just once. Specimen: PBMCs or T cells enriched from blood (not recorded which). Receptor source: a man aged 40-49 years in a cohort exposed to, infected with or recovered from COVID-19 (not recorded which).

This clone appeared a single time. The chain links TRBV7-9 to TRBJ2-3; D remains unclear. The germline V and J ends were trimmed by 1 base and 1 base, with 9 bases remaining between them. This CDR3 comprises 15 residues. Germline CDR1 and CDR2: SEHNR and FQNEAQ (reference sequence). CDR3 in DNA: TGTGCCAGCAGCTTAGGGCGGCTGGGCACAGATACGCAGTATTTT. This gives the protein CASSLGRLGTDTQYF.

The CDR3 is CASSVDTGEANYGYTF. The CDR3 DNA follows: TGTGCCAGCAGCGTAGATACAGGAGAAGCTAACTATGGCTACACCTTC. The V call is TRBV9, the J call TRBJ1-2, with a tentative D call TRBD1 (5 bases). Trimming took off 0 bases at V and 0 bases at J, with 12 bases between the two ends. The CDR3 consists of 16 residues. Per the germline V gene, CDR1 is SGDLS and CDR2 is YYNGEE.

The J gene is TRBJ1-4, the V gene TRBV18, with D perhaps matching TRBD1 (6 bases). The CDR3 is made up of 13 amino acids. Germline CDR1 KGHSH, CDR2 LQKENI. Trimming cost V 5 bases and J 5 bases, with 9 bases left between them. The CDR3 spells CASSGGANEKLFF. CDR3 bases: TGTGCCAGCTCAGGGGGCGCAAATGAAAAACTGTTTTTT.

This CDR3 reads CASSIGTSGYTGELFF. The CDR3 DNA reads as TGCGCCAGCAGCATCGGGACTAGCGGTTACACCGGGGAGCTGTTTTTT. The V gene is TRBV5-1, the J gene TRBJ2-2, with TRBD2 matching over 11 bases. Germline CDR1 SGHRS, CDR2 YFSETQ. V lost 4 bases and J lost 3; bases outside the gene matches: 5. The CDR3 has 16 residues.

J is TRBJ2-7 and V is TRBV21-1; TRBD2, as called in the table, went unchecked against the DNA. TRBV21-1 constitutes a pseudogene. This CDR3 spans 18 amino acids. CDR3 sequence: CASSNLPSGRHPSYEQYF. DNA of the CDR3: TGTGCCAGCAGCAATCTACCTAGCGGGCGTCATCCGTCCTACGAGCAGTACTTC.

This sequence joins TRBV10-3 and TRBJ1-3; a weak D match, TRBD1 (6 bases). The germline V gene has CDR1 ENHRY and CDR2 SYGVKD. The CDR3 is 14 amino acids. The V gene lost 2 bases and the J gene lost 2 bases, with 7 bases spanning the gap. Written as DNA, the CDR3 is TGTGCCATCAGTGAGCAGGGGACTGGAAACACCATATATTTT. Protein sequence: CAISEQGTGNTIYF.

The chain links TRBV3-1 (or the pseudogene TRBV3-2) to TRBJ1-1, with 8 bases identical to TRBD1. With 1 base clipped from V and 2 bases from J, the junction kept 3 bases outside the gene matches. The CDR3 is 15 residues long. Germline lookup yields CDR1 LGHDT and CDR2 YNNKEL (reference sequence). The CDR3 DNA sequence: TGTGCCAGCAGCCAAGGCGGACAGGGCAACACTGAAGCTTTCTTT. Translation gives CASSQGGQGNTEAFF.

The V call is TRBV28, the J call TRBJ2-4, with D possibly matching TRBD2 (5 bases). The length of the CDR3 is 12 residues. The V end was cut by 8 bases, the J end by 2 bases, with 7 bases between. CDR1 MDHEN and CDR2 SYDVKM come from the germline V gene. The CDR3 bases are TGTGCCAGCGGGGAGTCCAAAAACATTCAGTACTTC. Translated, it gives CASGESKNIQYF.

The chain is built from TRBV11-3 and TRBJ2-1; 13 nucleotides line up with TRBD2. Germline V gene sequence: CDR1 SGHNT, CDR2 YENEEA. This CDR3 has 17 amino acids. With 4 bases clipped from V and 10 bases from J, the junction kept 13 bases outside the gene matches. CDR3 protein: CASSSDPGLAGPWEQFF. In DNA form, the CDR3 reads TGTGCCAGCAGCTCAGATCCGGGACTAGCGGGACCCTGGGAGCAGTTCTTC.

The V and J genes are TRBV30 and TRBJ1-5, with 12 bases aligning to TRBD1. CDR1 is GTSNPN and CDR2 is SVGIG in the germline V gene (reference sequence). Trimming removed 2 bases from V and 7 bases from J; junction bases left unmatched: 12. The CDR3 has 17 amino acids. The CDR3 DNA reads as TGTGCCTGGAGTACTCGCCGGGACAGGGGGCTTTTACAGCCCCAGCATTTT. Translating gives CAWSTRRDRGLLQPQHF.

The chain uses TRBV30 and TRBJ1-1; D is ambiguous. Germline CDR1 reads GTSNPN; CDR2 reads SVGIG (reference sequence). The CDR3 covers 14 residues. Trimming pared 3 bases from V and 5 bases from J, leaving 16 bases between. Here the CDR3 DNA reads TGTGCCTGGAGCGGACCCGGTGGCGGGACTGAAGCTTTCTTT. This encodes CAWSGPGGGTEAFF.

As DNA, the CDR3 is TGTGCCATCAGTGAGGGTGGAAACAGGGGCTACGAGCAGTACTTC. Translated: CAISEGGNRGYEQYF. V usage is TRBV10-3 and J usage is TRBJ2-7; 7 bases fit TRBD1. The germline V gene has CDR1 ENHRY and CDR2 SYGVKD. Trimming cost V 2 bases and J 3 bases; bases outside gene matches: 7. The CDR3 spans 15 residues.

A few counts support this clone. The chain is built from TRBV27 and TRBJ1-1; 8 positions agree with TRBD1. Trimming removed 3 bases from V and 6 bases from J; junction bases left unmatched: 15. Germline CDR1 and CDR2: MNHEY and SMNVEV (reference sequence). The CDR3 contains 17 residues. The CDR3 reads CASSFWRVDRAGAEAFF. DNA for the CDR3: TGTGCCAGCAGTTTTTGGCGAGTGGACAGGGCGGGAGCTGAAGCTTTCTTT.

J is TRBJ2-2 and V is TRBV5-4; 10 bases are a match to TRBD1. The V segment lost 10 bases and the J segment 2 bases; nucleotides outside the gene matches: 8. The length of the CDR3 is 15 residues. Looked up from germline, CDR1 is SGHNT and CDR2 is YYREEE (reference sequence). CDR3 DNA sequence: TGTGCCTGGGGACAGGGGCTTCTCAACACCGGGGAGCTGTTTTTT. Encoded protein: CAWGQGLLNTGELFF. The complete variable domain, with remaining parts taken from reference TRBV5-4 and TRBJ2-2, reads ETGVTQSPTHLIKTRGQQVTLRCSSQSGHNTVSWYQQALGQGPQFIFQYYREEENGRGNFPPRFSGLQFPNYSSELNVNALELDDSALYLCAWGQGLLNTGELFFGEGSRLTVL.

The CDR3 nucleotides read TGTGCCAGCAGGACAGGGGCGATCACCGGGGAGCTGTTTTTT. Translation: CASRTGAITGELFF. The chain links TRBV28 to TRBJ2-2; 8 nucleotides line up with TRBD1. V dropped 6 bases and J dropped 4; count of bases not matched to a gene: 4. This CDR3 spans 14 amino acids. Germline V gene sequence: CDR1 MDHEN, CDR2 SYDVKM.